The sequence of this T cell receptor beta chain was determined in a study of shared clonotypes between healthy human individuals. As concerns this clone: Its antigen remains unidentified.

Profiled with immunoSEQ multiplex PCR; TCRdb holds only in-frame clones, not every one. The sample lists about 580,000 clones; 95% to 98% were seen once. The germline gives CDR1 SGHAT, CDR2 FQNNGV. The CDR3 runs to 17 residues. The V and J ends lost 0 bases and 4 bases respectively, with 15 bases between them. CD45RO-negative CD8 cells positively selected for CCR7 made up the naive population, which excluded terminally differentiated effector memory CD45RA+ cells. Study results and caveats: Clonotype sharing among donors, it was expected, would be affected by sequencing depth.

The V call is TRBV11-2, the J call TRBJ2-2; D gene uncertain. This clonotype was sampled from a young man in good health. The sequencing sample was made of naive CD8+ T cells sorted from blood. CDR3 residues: CASSLDLRGHTTGELFF. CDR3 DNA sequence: TGTGCCAGCAGCTTAGATTTACGCGGCCACACCACCGGGGAGCTGTTTTTT.